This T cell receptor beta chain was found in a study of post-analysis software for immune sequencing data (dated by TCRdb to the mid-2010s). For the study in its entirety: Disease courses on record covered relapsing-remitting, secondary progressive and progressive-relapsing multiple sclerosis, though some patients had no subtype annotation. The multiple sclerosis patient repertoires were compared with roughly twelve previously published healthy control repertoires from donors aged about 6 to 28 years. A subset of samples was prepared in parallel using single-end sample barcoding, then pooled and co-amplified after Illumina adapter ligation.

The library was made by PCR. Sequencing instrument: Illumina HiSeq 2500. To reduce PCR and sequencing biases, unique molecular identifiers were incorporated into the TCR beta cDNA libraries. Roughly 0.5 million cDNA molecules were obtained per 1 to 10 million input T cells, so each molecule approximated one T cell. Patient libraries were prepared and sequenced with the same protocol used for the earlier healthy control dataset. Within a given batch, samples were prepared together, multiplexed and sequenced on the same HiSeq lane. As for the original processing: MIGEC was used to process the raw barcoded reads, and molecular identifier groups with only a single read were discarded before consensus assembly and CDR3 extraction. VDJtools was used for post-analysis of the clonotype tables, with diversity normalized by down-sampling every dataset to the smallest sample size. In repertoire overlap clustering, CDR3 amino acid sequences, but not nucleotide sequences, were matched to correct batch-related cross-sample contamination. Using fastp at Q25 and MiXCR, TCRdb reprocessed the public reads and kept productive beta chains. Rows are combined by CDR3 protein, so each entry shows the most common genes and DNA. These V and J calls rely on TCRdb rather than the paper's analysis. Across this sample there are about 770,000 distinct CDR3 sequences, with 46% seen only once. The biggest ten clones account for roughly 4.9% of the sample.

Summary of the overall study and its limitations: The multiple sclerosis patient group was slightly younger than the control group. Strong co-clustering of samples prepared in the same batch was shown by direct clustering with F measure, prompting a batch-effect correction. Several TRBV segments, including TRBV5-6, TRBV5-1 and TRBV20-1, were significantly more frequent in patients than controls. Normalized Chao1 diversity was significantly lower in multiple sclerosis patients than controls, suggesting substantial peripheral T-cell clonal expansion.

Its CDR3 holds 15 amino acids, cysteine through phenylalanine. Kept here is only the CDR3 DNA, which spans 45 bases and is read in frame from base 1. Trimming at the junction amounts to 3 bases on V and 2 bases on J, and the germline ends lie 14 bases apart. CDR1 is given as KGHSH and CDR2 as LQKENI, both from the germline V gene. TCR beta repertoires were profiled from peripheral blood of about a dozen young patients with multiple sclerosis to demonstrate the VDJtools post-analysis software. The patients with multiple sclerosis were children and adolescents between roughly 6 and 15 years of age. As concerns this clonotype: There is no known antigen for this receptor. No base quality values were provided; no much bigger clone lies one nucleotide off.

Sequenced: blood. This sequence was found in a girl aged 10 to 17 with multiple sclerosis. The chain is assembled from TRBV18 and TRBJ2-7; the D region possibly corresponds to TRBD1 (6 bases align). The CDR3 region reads CASSPSRGTTYEQYF. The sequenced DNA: TGTGCCAGCTCACCCTCCAGAGGGACAACCTACGAGCAGTACTTC.